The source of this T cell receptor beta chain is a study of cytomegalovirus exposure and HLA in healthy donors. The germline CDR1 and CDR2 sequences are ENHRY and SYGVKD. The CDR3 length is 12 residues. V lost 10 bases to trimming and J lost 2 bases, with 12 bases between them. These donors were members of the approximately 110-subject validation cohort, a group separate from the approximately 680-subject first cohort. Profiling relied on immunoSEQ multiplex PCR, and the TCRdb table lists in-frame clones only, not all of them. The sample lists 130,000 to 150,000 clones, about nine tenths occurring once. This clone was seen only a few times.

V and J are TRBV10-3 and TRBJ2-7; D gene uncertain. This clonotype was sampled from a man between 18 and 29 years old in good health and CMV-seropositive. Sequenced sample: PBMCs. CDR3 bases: TGTGCCACCCGAGACGGAGCCTACGAGCAGTACTTC. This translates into CATRDGAYEQYF.